The present T cell receptor (beta chain) was sequenced within a study of T cell repertoires in cytomegalovirus infection. The V end was cut by 0 bases, the J end by 5 bases, with 16 bases between. This CDR3 contains 15 residues. Germline V gene data show CDR1 as DFQATT and CDR2 as SNEGSKA (reference sequence). A single record per CDR3 protein comes from TCRdb applying MiXCR to the reads. The sample records approximately 250,000 distinct CDR3 sequences, approximately 9.1% being singletons. This chain joins TRBV20-1 and TRBJ1-1; D gene unclear. This clonotype was obtained from a human donor in good health (CMV status not recorded). Some clones in this sample may be carry-over from other donors' samples. Sequenced: PBMCs. CDR3 in amino acids: CSARDGPEGITEAFF. CDR3 nucleotides: TGCAGTGCTAGAGATGGGCCGGAAGGTATTACTGAAGCTTTCTTT.